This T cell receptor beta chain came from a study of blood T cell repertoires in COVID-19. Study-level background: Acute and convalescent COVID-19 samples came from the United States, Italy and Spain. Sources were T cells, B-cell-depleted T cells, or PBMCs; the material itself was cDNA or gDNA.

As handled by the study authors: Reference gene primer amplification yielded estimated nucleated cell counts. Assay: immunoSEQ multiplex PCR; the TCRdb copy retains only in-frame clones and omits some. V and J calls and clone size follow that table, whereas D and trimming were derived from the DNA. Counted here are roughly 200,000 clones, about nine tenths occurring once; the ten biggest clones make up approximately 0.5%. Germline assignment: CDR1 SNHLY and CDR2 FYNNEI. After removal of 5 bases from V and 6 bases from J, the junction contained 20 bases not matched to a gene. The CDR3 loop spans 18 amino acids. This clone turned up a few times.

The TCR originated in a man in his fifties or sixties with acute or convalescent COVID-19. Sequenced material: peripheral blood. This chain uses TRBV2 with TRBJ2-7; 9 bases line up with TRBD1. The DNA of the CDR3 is TGTGCCAGCAGTAATATCATACCGGGACAGGGCTCCCTCCGCGAGCAGTACGTC. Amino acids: CASSNIIPGQGSLREQYV.